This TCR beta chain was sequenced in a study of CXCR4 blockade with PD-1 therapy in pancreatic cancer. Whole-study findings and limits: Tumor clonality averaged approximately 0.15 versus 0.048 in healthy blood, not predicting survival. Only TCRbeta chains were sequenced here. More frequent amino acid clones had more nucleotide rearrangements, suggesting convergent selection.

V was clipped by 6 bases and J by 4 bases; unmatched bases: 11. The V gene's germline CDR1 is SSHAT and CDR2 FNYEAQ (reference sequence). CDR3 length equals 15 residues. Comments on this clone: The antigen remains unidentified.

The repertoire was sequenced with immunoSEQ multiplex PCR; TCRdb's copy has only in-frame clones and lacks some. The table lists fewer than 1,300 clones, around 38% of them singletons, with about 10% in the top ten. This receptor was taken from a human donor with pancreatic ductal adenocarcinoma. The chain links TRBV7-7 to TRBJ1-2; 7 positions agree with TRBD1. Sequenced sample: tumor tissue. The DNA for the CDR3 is TGTGCCAGCAGACCCCGGGACAGCCTTCTCTATGGCTACACCTTC. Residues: CASRPRDSLLYGYTF.